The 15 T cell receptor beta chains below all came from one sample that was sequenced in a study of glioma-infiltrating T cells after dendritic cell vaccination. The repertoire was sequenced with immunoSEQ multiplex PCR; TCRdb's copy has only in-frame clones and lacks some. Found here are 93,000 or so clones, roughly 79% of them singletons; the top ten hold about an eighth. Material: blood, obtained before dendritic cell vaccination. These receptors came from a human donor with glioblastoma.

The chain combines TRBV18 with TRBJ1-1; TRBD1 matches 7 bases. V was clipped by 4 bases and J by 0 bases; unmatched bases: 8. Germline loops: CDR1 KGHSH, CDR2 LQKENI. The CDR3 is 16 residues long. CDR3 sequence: CASSRDSEIMNTEAFF. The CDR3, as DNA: TGTGCCAGCTCACGGGACAGCGAAATCATGAACACTGAAGCTTTCTTT.

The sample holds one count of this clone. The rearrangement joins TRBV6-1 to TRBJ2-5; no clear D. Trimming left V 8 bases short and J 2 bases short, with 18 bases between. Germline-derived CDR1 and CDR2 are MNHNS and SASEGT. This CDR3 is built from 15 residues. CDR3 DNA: TGTGCCAGCGTGAGTGTGTTCGAGTTACAAGAGACCCAGTACTTC. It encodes CASVSVFELQETQYF.

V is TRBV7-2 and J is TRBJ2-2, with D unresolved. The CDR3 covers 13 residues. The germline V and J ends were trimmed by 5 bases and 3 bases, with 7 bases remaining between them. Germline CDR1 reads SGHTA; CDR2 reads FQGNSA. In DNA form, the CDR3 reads TGTGCCAGCAGCGCTAGTTACACCGGGGAGCTGTTTTTT. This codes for CASSASYTGELFF.

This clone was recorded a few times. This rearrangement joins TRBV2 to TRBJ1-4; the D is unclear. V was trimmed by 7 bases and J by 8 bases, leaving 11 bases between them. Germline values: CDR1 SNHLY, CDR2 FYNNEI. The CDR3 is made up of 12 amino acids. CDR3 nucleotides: TGTGCCAGCAAGTTCTGGAGGGAAAAACTGTTTTTT. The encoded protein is CASKFWREKLFF.

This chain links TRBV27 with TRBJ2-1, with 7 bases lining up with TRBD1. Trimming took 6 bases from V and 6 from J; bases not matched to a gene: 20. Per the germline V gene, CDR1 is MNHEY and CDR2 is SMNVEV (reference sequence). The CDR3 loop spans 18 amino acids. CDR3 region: CASRTRQGSYLLPNEQFF. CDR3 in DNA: TGTGCCAGCAGAACCAGACAGGGATCCTACTTATTGCCCAATGAGCAGTTCTTC.

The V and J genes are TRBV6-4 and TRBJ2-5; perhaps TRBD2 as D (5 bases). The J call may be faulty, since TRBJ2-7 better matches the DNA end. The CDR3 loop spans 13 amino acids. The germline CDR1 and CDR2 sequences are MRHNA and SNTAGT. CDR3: CASSGEWNDEQYF. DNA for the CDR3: TGTGCCAGCAGCGGGGAGTGGAACGACGAGCAGTACTTC.

The CDR3 here is CASSPRDRKDAKNIQYF. The CDR3 region has the DNA TGTGCCAGCAGCCCCCGGGACAGGAAGGATGCCAAAAACATTCAGTACTTC. V usage is TRBV11-3 and J usage is TRBJ2-4; 8 nucleotides match TRBD1. Germline assignment: CDR1 SGHNT and CDR2 YENEEA. The CDR3 is made up of 17 amino acids. Trimming took 5 bases from V and 1 from J; bases not matched to a gene: 10.

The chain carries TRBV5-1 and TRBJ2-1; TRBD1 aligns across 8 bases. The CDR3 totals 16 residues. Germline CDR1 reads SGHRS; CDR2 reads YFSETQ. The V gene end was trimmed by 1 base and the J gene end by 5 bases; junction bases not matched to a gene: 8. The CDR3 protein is CASSLLRQGFNNEQFF. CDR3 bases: TGCGCCAGCAGCTTGCTGAGACAGGGGTTTAACAATGAGCAGTTCTTC.

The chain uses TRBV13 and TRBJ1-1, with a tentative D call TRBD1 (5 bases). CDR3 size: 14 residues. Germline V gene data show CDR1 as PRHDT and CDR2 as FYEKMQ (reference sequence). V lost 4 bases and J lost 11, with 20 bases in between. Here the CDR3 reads CASSSQGGGEGAFF. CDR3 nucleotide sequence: TGTGCCAGCAGCTCCCAAGGTGGAGGGGAGGGGGCTTTCTTT.

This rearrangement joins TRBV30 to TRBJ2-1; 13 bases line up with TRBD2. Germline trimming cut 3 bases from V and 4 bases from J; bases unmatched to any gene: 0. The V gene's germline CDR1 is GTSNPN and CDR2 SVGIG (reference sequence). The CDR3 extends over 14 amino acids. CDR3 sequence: CAWRGLAGYNEQFF. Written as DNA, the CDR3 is TGTGCCTGGAGGGGACTAGCGGGGTACAATGAGCAGTTCTTC.

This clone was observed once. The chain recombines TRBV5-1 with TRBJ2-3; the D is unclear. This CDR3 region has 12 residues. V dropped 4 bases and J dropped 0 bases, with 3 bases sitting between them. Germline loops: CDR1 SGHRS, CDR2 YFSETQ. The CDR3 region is CASSTSTDTQYF. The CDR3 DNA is TGCGCCAGCAGCACTAGCACAGATACGCAGTATTTT.

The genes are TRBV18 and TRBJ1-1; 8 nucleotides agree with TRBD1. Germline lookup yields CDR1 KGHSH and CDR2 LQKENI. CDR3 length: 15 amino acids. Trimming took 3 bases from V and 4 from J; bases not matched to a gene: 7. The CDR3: CASSPMTGEGTEAFF. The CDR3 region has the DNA TGTGCCAGCTCACCGATGACAGGGGAGGGCACTGAAGCTTTCTTT. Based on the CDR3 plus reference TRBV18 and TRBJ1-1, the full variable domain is NAGVMQNPRHLVRRRGQEARLRCSPMKGHSHVYWYRQLPEEGLKFMVYLQKENIIDESGMPKERFSAEFPKEGPSILRIQQVVRGDSAAYFCASSPMTGEGTEAFFGQGTRLTVV.

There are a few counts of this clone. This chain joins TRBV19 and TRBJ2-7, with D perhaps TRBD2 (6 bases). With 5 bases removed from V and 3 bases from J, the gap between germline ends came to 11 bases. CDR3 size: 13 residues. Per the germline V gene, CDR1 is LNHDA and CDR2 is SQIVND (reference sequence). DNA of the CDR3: TGTGCCAGTAGTGAGGGACTGTTCTACGAGCAGTACTTC. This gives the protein CASSEGLFYEQYF.

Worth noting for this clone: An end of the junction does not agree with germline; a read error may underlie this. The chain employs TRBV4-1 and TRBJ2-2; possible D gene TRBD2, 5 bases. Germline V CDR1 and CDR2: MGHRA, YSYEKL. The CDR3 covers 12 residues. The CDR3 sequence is CASSPFPGKLFF. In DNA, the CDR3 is TGCGCCAGCAGCCCGTTCCCCGGGAAGCTGTTTTTT.

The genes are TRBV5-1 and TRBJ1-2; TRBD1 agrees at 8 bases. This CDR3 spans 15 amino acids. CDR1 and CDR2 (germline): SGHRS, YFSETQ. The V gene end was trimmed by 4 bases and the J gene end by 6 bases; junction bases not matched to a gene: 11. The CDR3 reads CASSQGRGLFNGYTF. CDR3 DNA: TGCGCCAGCAGCCAAGGCAGGGGGCTTTTTAATGGCTACACCTTC.